The 15 T cell receptor beta chains given below trace back to one sample, sequenced in a study of shared clonotypes between healthy human individuals. Terminally differentiated effector memory CD45RA+ cells were left out of the naive CD8 fraction, which was CD45RO-negative and positively selected for CCR7. The protocol was immunoSEQ multiplex PCR, while the TCRdb copy is restricted to in-frame clones and leaves out a portion. This sample has about 800,000 clones, with 95% to 97% found just once. The source material was naive CD8+ T cells sorted from blood. These receptors were obtained from a man aged 25 to 40 in good health.

The chain joins TRBV5-6 to TRBJ2-7, with D hard to call. CDR1 SGHDT and CDR2 YYEEEE come from the germline V gene. The V end was cut by 0 bases, the J end by 2 bases, with 6 bases between. This CDR3 is built from 13 residues. The CDR3 bases are TGTGCCAGCAGCTTGGGGAGCCCCTACGAGCAGTACTTC. Translation: CASSLGSPYEQYF.

This clone was seen just once. The rearrangement uses TRBV11-2 and TRBJ1-5; tentative D call: TRBD1 (6 bases). With 5 bases removed from V and 0 bases from J, the gap between germline ends came to 11 bases. This CDR3 comprises 15 residues. Germline V gene lookup returns CDR1 SGHAT and CDR2 FQNNGV. The CDR3 reads CASSNRVGSNQPQHF. Here the CDR3 DNA reads TGTGCCAGCAGCAACAGGGTGGGTAGCAATCAGCCCCAGCATTTT.

This sequence joins TRBV4-1 and TRBJ2-3, with D perhaps TRBD1 (5 bases). The V and J ends lost 4 bases and 2 bases respectively, with 13 bases between them. Per the germline V gene, CDR1 is MGHRA and CDR2 is YSYEKL. The CDR3 extends over 15 amino acids. This chain's CDR3 is CASSLAAGNTDTQYF. In nucleotides, the CDR3 is TGCGCCAGCAGCCTCGCGGCAGGGAACACAGATACGCAGTATTTT.

V and J are TRBV7-2 and TRBJ1-3; D not certain. The CDR3 contains 15 residues. CDR1 and CDR2 (germline): SGHTA, FQGNSA. V lost 5 bases, J lost 4 bases, and 15 bases lay in between. CDR3 in amino acids: CASSVTVATGNTIYF. The CDR3 nucleotides read TGTGCCAGCAGCGTCACAGTGGCCACCGGAAACACCATATATTTT. Drawing the rest from reference TRBV7-2 and TRBJ1-3, the complete variable domain is GAGVSQSPSNKVTEKGKDVELRCDPISGHTALYWYRQSLGQGLEFLIYFQGNSAPDKSGLPSDRFSAERTGGSVSTLTIQRTQQEDSAVYLCASSVTVATGNTIYFGEGSWLTVV.

The chain recombines TRBV5-5 with TRBJ2-3; 9 bases fit TRBD2. The CDR3 spans 16 residues. CDR1 and CDR2 from the germline V gene are SGHKS and YYEKEE (reference sequence). V was clipped by 0 bases and J by 4 bases; unmatched bases: 6. CDR3 sequence reads: CASSLGAGGPPDTQYF. The CDR3 DNA sequence: TGTGCCAGCAGCTTGGGGGCGGGAGGGCCCCCAGATACGCAGTATTTT.

The V call is TRBV5-6, the J call TRBJ2-2; possibly TRBD2 for D (6 bases). Deletions cut 2 bases from V and 2 bases from J, with 10 bases between. Germline CDR1 SGHDT, CDR2 YYEEEE. This CDR3 region has 15 residues. The CDR3 loop reads CASSFGGTNTGELFF. The DNA for the CDR3 is TGTGCCAGCAGCTTCGGCGGGACCAACACCGGGGAGCTGTTTTTT. Full variable domain (outside the CDR3, taken from reference TRBV5-6 and TRBJ2-2): DAGVTQSPTHLIKTRGQQVTLRCSPKSGHDTVSWYQQALGQGPQFIFQYYEEEERQRGNFPDRFSGHQFPNYSSELNVNALLLGDSALYLCASSFGGTNTGELFFGEGSRLTVL.

V is TRBV29-1 and J is TRBJ2-2, with 12 nucleotides matching TRBD2. The V gene's germline CDR1 is SQVTM and CDR2 ANQGSEA. The CDR3 is made up of 17 amino acids. The trim removed 4 bases at V and 4 bases at J, leaving 10 bases unmatched. The CDR3 protein is CSVGASGRAGGTGELFF. CDR3 coding DNA: TGCAGCGTTGGAGCTAGCGGGAGGGCCGGGGGCACCGGGGAGCTGTTTTTT.

The V and J genes are TRBV11-3 and TRBJ1-5, with a weak D call TRBD1 (5 bases). The CDR3 totals 16 residues. Germline CDR1 reads SGHNT; CDR2 reads YENEEA. Trimming removed 2 bases at V and 4 bases at J, with 15 bases between. Here the CDR3 DNA reads TGTGCCAGCAGCTTACTGGGTTGGGGGAGAAATCAGCCCCAGCATTTT. Protein product: CASSLLGWGRNQPQHF.

This chain joins TRBV7-9 and TRBJ2-1; 7 bases line up with TRBD2. V trimming: 6 bases; J trimming: 5 bases; junction bases outside the gene matches: 13. CDR3 length equals 16 residues. CDR1 and CDR2 (germline): SEHNR, FQNEAQ (reference sequence). CDR3 region: CASRSAGDRGDNEQFF. Written as DNA, the CDR3 is TGTGCCAGCAGATCCGCAGGCGATCGGGGGGACAATGAGCAGTTCTTC.

The chain combines TRBV2 with TRBJ2-7; 7 bases match TRBD1. V gave up 2 bases and J gave up 2 bases; unmatched junction bases: 3. Germline CDR1 and CDR2: SNHLY and FYNNEI. The CDR3 is 14 residues long. The CDR3 region has the DNA TGTGCCAGCAGTGAACAGGACAGGCCCTACGAGCAGTACTTC. Translating it yields CASSEQDRPYEQYF. Drawing the rest from reference TRBV2 and TRBJ2-7, the complete variable domain is EPEVTQTPSHQVTQMGQEVILRCVPISNHLYFYWYRQILGQKVEFLVSFYNNEISEKSEIFDDQFSVERPDGSNFTLKIRSTKLEDSAMYFCASSEQDRPYEQYFGPGTRLTVT.

CDR3 nucleotide sequence: TGTGCCAGTAGCCTGGGCTGGGGGCAGTACGAGCAGTACTTC. This translates into CASSLGWGQYEQYF. This chain joins TRBV19 and TRBJ2-7, with D possibly TRBD1 on 6 matching bases. CDR3 length equals 14 residues. CDR1 is LNHDA, CDR2 SQIVND, per germline (reference sequence). V dropped 6 bases and J dropped 4 bases, with 16 bases sitting between them.

V gene TRBV29-1 combines with J gene TRBJ2-2; 10 positions match TRBD1. Trimming cost V 7 bases and J 7 bases; bases outside gene matches: 9. The CDR3 consists of 14 residues. Germline V lookup: CDR1 SQVTM, CDR2 ANQGSEA. This CDR3 reads CSASGTGVVGELFF. DNA of the CDR3: TGCAGCGCCTCGGGGACAGGGGTAGTCGGGGAGCTGTTTTTT.

The V and J genes are TRBV2 and TRBJ2-1; tentatively, D is TRBD2 (5 bases). Trimming cost V 7 bases and J 5 bases, with 6 bases left between them. CDR3 size: 11 residues. The germline gives CDR1 SNHLY, CDR2 FYNNEI. In nucleotides, the CDR3 is TGTGCCAGCATGACTAACAATGAGCAGTTCTTC. This sequence encodes CASMTNNEQFF.

The chain recombines TRBV5-1 with TRBJ2-2; TRBD1 matches at 7 bases. V shed 3 bases, J shed 2 bases, and the junction held 4 bases outside the gene matches. Germline V lookup: CDR1 SGHRS, CDR2 YFSETQ. There are 15 residues in the CDR3. The CDR3 bases are TGCGCCAGCAGCTACGACAGGGTAAACACCGGGGAGCTGTTTTTT. Protein product: CASSYDRVNTGELFF.

The genes are TRBV29-1 and TRBJ1-1; D ambiguous. The CDR3 runs 12 residues. Germline V lookup: CDR1 SQVTM, CDR2 ANQGSEA. Trimming removed 7 bases at V and 0 bases at J, with 9 bases between. The DNA of the CDR3 is TGCAGCGGATTATTGTTGAACACTGAAGCTTTCTTT. The encoded protein is CSGLLLNTEAFF.